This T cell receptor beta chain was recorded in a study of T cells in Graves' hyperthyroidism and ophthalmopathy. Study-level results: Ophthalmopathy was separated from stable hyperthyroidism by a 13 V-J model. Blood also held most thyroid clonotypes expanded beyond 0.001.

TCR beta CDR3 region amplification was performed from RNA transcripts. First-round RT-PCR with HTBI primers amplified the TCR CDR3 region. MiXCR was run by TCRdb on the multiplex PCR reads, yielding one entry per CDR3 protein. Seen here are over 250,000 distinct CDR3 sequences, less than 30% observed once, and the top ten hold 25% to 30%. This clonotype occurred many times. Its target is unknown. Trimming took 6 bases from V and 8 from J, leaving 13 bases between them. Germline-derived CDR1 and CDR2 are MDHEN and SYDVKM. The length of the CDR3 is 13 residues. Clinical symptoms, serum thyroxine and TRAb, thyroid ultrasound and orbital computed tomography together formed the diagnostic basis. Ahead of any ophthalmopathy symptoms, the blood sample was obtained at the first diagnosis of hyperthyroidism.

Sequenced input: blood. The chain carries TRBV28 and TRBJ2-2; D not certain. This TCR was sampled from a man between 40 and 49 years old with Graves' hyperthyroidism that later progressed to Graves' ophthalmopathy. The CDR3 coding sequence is TGTGCCAGCAGCGTAATTTCTTCGGGGGAGCTGTTTTTT. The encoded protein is CASSVISSGELFF. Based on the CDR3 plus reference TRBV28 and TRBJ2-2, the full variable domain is DVKVTQSSRYLVKRTGEKVFLECVQDMDHENMFWYRQDPGLGLRLIYFSYDVKMKEKGDIPEGYSVSREKKERFSLILESASTNQTSMYLCASSVISSGELFFGEGSRLTVL.